Listed here are 11 T cell receptor beta chains from one sample, sequenced in a study of STAT5B mutations in CD4+ large granular lymphocyte leukemia. Generated by immunoSEQ multiplex PCR, the TCRdb table keeps only in-frame clones and is missing some. The sample lists about 38,000 clones, 70% to 80% occurring once. The specimen sequenced was CD4+ T cells from blood buffy coats. All receptors come from a human donor in good health.

There are a few counts of this clone. The V call is TRBV5-1, the J call TRBJ1-1; D unresolved. The germline gives CDR1 SGHRS, CDR2 YFSETQ. CDR3 length equals 13 residues. Trimming removed 4 bases at V and 1 base at J, with 8 bases between. The CDR3 sequence: CASSLNRNTEAFF. The CDR3 DNA reads TGCGCCAGCAGCCTGAATAGGAACACTGAAGCTTTCTTT.

The CDR3 reads CASSVTEQETQYF. In DNA, the CDR3 is TGTGCCAGCAGCGTTACAGAACAAGAGACCCAGTACTTC. The rearrangement links TRBV9 to TRBJ2-5, with no clear D. This CDR3 is built from 13 residues. V was pared by 2 bases and J by 2 bases, with 7 bases between. From germline, CDR1 is SGDLS and CDR2 YYNGEE.

CDR3 coding DNA: TGCGCCAGCAGCCAAGGGGAAGGGGGGCGGATTGAAAAACTGTTTTTT. Translation: CASSQGEGGRIEKLFF. The rearrangement joins TRBV4-1 to TRBJ1-4, with D tentatively TRBD1 (6 bases). The V end lost 1 base, the J end lost 7 bases, and 16 bases lay between the germline ends. CDR1 MGHRA and CDR2 YSYEKL come from the germline V gene. CDR3 length: 16 residues.

The J gene is TRBJ2-2, the V gene TRBV6-5; D is possibly TRBD1 or TRBD2 (5 bases each). Germline V lookup: CDR1 MNHEY, CDR2 SVGAGI. The CDR3 consists of 12 residues. Trimming took 6 bases from V and 7 from J, leaving 9 bases between them. The CDR3, as DNA: TGTGCCAGCAGCCGGGACCTCGGGGAGCTGTTTTTT. Residues: CASSRDLGELFF.

This rearrangement joins TRBV5-4 to TRBJ2-3, with D possibly matching TRBD2 (7 bases). From germline, CDR1 is SGHNT and CDR2 YYREEE (reference sequence). The CDR3 sequence is 14 residues long. Trimming took off 2 bases at V and 6 bases at J, with 13 bases between the two ends. CDR3 DNA sequence: TGTGCCAGCAGCTTAGGCGGGGGCCCCGATACGCAGTATTTT. Its translation: CASSLGGGPDTQYF. Supplemented by reference TRBV5-4 and TRBJ2-3, the full variable domain reads ETGVTQSPTHLIKTRGQQVTLRCSSQSGHNTVSWYQQALGQGPQFIFQYYREEENGRGNFPPRFSGLQFPNYSSELNVNALELDDSALYLCASSLGGGPDTQYFGPGTRLTVL.

The rearrangement links TRBV15 to TRBJ2-5; D is undetermined. This CDR3 has 14 amino acids. CDR1 LNHNV and CDR2 YYDKDF come from the germline V gene (reference sequence). V shed 1 base and J shed 0 bases, with 6 bases lying between them. DNA of the CDR3: TGTGCCACCAGCAGAGGCGCCGACCAAGAGACCCAGTACTTC. It specifies CATSRGADQETQYF.

This clone was counted a few times. The gene calls are TRBV6-5 and TRBJ1-4; the D is unclear. The germline V and J ends were trimmed by 2 bases and 4 bases, with 8 bases remaining between them. Per germline, CDR1 MNHEY and CDR2 SVGAGI. This CDR3 is 14 amino acids long. CDR3 DNA sequence: TGTGCCAGCAGTTACGGCCACTTTAATGAAAAACTGTTTTTT. This gives the protein CASSYGHFNEKLFF.

The gene calls are TRBV7-9 and TRBJ2-2; D ambiguous. CDR3 size: 17 residues. Germline V gene lookup returns CDR1 SEHNR and CDR2 FQNEAQ (reference sequence). V was trimmed by 3 bases and J by 1 base, leaving 15 bases between them. Here the CDR3 DNA reads TGTGCCAGCAGCTTCGCCCGGTGGTACCAGAACACCGGGGAGCTGTTTTTT. It codes for CASSFARWYQNTGELFF. The whole variable domain, remainder taken from reference TRBV7-9 and TRBJ2-2, is DTGVSQNPRHKITKRGQNVTFRCDPISEHNRLYWYRQTLGQGPEFLTYFQNEAQLEKSRLLSDRFSAERPKGSFSTLEIQRTEQGDSAMYLCASSFARWYQNTGELFFGEGSRLTVL.

The sample holds a few counts of this clone. The chain has TRBV10-3 and TRBJ2-7; 13 nucleotides align to TRBD2. The germline V gene has CDR1 ENHRY and CDR2 SYGVKD. There are 16 residues in the CDR3. Unmatched junction bases numbered 9, after V lost 4 bases and J lost 6 bases. CDR3 sequence (DNA): TGTGCCATCAGTGGGGCGTCCGGGACTAGCGGGGCCGAGCAGTACTTC. This sequence encodes CAISGASGTSGAEQYF.

The chain couples TRBV4-3 to TRBJ2-2; D call uncertain. Germline CDR1 and CDR2: LGHNA and YSLEER. V was trimmed by 0 bases and J by 2 bases, leaving 4 bases between them. The CDR3 spans 14 residues. The CDR3 sequence: CASSQDVNTGELFF. The CDR3 bases are TGCGCCAGCAGCCAAGACGTAAACACCGGGGAGCTGTTTTTT.

The chain carries TRBV11-2 and TRBJ2-5; no clear D gene. The V end lost 3 bases, the J end lost 0 bases, and 8 bases lay between the germline ends. The V gene's germline CDR1 is SGHAT and CDR2 FQNNGV. This CDR3 is 14 amino acids long. The chain's CDR3 is CASSFLTYQETQYF. The CDR3 DNA is TGTGCCAGCAGCTTTTTAACGTACCAAGAGACCCAGTACTTC.